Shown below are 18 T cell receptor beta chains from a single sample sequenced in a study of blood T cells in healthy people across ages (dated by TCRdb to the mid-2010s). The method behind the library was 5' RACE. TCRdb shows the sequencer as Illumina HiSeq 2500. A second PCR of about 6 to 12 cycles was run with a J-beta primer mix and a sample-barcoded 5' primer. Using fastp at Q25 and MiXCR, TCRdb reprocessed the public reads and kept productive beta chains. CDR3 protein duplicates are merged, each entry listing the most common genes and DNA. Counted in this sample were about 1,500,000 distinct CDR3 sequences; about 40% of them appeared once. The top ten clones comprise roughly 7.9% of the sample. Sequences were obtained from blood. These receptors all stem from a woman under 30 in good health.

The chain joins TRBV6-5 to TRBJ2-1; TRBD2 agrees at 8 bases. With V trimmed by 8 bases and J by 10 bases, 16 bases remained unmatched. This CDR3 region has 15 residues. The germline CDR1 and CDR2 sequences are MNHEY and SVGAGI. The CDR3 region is CASWEWGLVGGEQFF. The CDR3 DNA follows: TGTGCCAGCTGGGAATGGGGACTAGTTGGCGGAGAGCAGTTCTTC.

In DNA, the CDR3 is TGTGCCAGCGCCAGACTAGCCGCGGCGTCTAGCACAGATACGCAGTATTTT. Protein sequence: CASARLAAASSTDTQYF. J is TRBJ2-3 and V is TRBV27; 7 bases map to TRBD2. V was pared by 8 bases and J by 0 bases, with 14 bases of the junction left unmatched. The CDR3 has 17 amino acids. CDR1 is MNHEY, CDR2 SMNVEV, per germline (reference sequence).

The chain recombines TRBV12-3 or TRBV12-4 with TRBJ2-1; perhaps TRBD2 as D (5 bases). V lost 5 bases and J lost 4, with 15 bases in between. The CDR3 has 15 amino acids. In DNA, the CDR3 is TGTGCCAGCAGTCCACGGACTGGTAATTACAATGAGCAGTTCTTC. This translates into CASSPRTGNYNEQFF.

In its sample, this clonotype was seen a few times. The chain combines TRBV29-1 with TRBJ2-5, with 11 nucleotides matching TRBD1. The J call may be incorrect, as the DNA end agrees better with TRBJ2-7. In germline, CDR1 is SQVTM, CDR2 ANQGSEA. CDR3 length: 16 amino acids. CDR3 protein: CSVRAAPGQGDDEQYF. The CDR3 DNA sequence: TGCAGCGTTCGAGCCGCCCCGGGACAGGGGGACGACGAGCAGTACTTC.

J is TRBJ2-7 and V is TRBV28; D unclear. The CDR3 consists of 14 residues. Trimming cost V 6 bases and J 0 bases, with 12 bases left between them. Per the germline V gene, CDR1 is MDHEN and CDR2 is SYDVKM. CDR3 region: CASSFTTHSYEQYF. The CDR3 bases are TGTGCCAGCAGCTTTACAACGCACTCCTACGAGCAGTACTTC.

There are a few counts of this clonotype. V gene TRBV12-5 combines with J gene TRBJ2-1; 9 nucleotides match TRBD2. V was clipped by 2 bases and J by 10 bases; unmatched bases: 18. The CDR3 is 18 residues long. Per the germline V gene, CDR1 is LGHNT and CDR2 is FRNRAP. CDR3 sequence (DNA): TGTGCTAGTGGTTTGTATGTGGCCGGGACTAGCCCATTACAAGAGCAGTTCTTC. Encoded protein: CASGLYVAGTSPLQEQFF.

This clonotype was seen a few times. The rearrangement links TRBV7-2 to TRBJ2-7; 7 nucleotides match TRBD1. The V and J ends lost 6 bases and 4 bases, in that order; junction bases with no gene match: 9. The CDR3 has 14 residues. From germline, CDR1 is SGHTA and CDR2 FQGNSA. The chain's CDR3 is CASSSGTEYYEQYF. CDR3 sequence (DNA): TGTGCCAGCAGTTCCGGGACAGAATATTACGAGCAGTACTTC.

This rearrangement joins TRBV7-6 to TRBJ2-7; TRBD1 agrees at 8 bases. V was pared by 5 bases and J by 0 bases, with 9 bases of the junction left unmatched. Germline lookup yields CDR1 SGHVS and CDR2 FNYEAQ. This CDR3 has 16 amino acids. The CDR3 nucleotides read TGTGCCAGCAGCCCACTTCAGGGGGCCGGCTCCTACGAGCAGTACTTC. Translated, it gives CASSPLQGAGSYEQYF.

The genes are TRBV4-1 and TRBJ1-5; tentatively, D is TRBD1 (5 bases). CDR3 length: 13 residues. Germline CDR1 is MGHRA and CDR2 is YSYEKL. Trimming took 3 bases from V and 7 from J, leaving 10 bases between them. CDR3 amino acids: CASSHPGSQPQHF. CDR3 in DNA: TGCGCCAGCAGCCATCCAGGGTCCCAGCCCCAGCATTTT.

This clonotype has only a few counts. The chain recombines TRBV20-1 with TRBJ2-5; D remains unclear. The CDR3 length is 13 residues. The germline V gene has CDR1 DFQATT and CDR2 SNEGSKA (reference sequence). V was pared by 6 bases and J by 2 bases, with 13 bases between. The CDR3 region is CSADDPTQETQYF. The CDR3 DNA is TGCAGTGCAGATGACCCTACTCAAGAGACCCAGTACTTC.

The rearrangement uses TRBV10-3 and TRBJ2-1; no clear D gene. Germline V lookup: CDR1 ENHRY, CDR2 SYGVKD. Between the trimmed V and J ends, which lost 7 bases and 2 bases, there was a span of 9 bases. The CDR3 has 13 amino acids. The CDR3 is CAITTQAYNEQFF. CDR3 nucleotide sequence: TGTGCCATCACGACGCAGGCCTACAATGAGCAGTTCTTC.

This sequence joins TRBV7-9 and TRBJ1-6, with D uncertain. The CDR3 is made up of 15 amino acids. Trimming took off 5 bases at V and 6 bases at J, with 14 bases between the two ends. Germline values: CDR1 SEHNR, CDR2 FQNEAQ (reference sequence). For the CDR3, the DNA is TGTGCCAGCAGCATTGCGGGGTCTGGTAATTCACCCCTCCACTTT. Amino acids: CASSIAGSGNSPLHF.

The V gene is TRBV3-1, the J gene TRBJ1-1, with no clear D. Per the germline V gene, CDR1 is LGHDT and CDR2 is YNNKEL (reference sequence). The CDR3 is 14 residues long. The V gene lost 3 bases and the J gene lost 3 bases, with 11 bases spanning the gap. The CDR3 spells CASSQVGLDTEAFF. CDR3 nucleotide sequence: TGTGCCAGCAGCCAGGTGGGGTTGGACACTGAAGCTTTCTTT.

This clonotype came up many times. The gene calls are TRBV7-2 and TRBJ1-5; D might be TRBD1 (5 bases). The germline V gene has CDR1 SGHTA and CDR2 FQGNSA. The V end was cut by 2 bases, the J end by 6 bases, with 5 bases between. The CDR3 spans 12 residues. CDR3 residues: CASSLRGQPQHF. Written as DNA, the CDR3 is TGTGCCAGCAGCTTAAGGGGTCAGCCCCAGCATTTT.

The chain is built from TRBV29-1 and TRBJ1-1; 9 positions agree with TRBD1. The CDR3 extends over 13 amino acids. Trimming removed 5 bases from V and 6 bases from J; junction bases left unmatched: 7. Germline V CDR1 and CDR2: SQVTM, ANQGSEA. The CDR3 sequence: CSVIRDRDSEAFF. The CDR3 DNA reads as TGCAGCGTTATCCGGGACAGGGACTCTGAAGCTTTCTTT.

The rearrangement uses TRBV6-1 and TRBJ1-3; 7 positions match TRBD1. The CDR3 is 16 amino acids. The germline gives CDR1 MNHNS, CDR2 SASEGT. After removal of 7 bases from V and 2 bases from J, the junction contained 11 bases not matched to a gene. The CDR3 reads CASTFAGQATGNTIYF. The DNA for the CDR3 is TGTGCCAGCACTTTCGCAGGACAGGCAACTGGAAACACCATATATTTT.

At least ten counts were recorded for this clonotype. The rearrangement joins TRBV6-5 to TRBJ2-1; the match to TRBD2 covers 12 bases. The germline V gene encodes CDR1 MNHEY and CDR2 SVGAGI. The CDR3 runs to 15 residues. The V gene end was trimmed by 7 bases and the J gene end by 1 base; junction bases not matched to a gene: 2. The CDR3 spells CASTLAGGSYNEQFF. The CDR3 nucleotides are TGTGCCAGCACTCTAGCGGGAGGGTCCTACAATGAGCAGTTCTTC.

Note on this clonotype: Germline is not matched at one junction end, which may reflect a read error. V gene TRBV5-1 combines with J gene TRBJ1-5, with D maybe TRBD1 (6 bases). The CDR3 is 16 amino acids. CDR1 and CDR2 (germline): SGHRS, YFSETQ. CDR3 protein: CAGSLEGGNSNQPQHF. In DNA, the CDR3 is TGCGCCGGCAGCTTGGAGGGGGGAAATAGCAATCAGCCCCAGCATTTT. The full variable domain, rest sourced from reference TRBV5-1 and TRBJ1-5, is KAGVTQTPRYLIKTRGQQVTLSCSPISGHRSVSWYQQTPGQGLQFLFEYFSETQRNKGNFPGRFSGRQFSNSRSEMNVSTLELGDSALYLCAGSLEGGNSNQPQHFGDGTRLSIL.